Listed below are T cell receptor beta chains from one sample, sequenced in a study of blood T cells in healthy people across ages. Each CDR3 protein is one row after TCRdb ran MiXCR on the 5' RACE reads. The repertoire holds around 1,000,000 distinct CDR3 sequences, with about 25% as singletons. This sample was shared with a second study, whose subject was T cells of mothers and their children.

Sequenced input: blood. The receptors shown here come from a girl aged 2-10 years in good health. CDR3s include the opening cysteine and the closing phenylalanine or tryptophan. A D gene is named only where the DNA matches it firmly.

v_call	j_call	d_call	cdr3_length	cdr3_nt	cdr3_aa
TRBV29-1	TRBJ2-5	.	12	TGCAGCGTTGGCAGGGCAGTGGAGACCCAGTACTTC	CSVGRAVETQYF
TRBV7-8	TRBJ2-5	.	15	TGTGCCAGCAGCTTAGCGGGAGGCTTCCAAGAGACCCAGTACTTC	CASSLAGGFQETQYF
TRBV7-9	TRBJ2-1	.	15	TGTGCCAGCAGCAAAGACACAAGCTCCTACAATGAGCAGTTCTTC	CASSKDTSSYNEQFF
TRBV25-1	TRBJ2-5	.	12	TGTGCCAGCAGCGGGTGGTCGGAGACCCAGTACTTC	CASSGWSETQYF
TRBV29-1	TRBJ2-6	TRBD2	16	TGCAGCGTTGTGGGGGGAGGGACTCTGGGGGCCAACGTCCTGACTTTC	CSVVGGGTLGANVLTF
TRBV10-3	TRBJ2-1	.	19	TGTGCCATCAAAACTGGGGCGCGGGGAGCTACAAGCTCCTACAATGAGCAGTTCTTC	CAIKTGARGATSSYNEQFF
TRBV7-9	TRBJ2-2	.	13	TGTGCCAGCAGCTCCCTATCGGCCGGGGAGCTGTTTTTT	CASSSLSAGELFF
TRBV13	TRBJ1-4	.	19	TGTGCCAGCAGCTCCAATCTCGGCGAAAAGGGGGAAGGAGGTGAAAAACTGTTTTTT	CASSSNLGEKGEGGEKLFF
TRBV7-3	TRBJ1-1	.	14	TGTGCCAGCAGCTCGGGAGGACATAACACTGAAGCTTTCTTT	CASSSGGHNTEAFF
TRBV11-2	TRBJ2-1	TRBD2	15	TGTGCCAGCAGGGATAGCGGGAGGCTAAACAATGAGCAGTTCTTC	CASRDSGRLNNEQFF
TRBV5-1	TRBJ2-1	.	15	TGCGCCAGCAGCTTATATCCGGGGACCTACAATGAGCAGTTCTTC	CASSLYPGTYNEQFF